The present T cell receptor (beta chain) was sequenced within a study of cytomegalovirus exposure and HLA in healthy donors. The overall study: Findings of an earlier analysis included 110 million or so unique TCR beta sequences from around 180 million T cells. The study's findings and limits: A prior analysis recorded that most TCR beta V segments were productive about 90% or about 30% of the time. Cytomegalovirus-associated status was assigned to more than 150 TCR beta chains.

The primer mix had 60 Vbeta and 13 Jbeta primers. The protocol was immunoSEQ multiplex PCR, while the TCRdb copy is restricted to in-frame clones and leaves out a portion. The data show about 130,000 clones, over 60% seen once. J lost 3 bases, V lost 5 bases, and 12 bases had no gene match. The CDR3 covers 16 residues. The germline V gene has CDR1 SEHNR and CDR2 FQNEAQ (reference sequence). This clone appeared many times. Its specificity is not known. Input material: PBMCs. The receptor comes from a human donor in good health. The chain recombines TRBV7-9 with TRBJ1-2, with 7 bases aligning to TRBD1. CDR3 protein: CASSPPFTDRDYGYTF. CDR3 nucleotides: TGTGCCAGCAGCCCCCCTTTTACAGACAGGGACTATGGCTACACCTTC.